This TCR beta chain was found in a study of OX40 agonist ivuxolimab in advanced cancers. Study results and caveats: Circulating CD4+ and CD8+ T cells showed clonal expansion by week 6 at 0.1 to 3.0 mg/kg. Among the nonresponders, some also had low normalized T-cell clonal expansion.

Comments on this clone: Its antigen is unknown.

Germline assignment: CDR1 SGDLS and CDR2 YYNGEE. CDR3 length: 13 amino acids. V gave up 2 bases and J gave up 5 bases, with 9 bases separating them. Using immunoSEQ multiplex PCR, the repertoire was profiled, and TCRdb retains in-frame clones only, with some absent. The table has tens of thousands of clones, around 90% seen once; the top ten hold 18%. The source of this sequence is an adult with an advanced solid tumor such as melanoma, head and neck, liver or kidney cancer. The gene calls are TRBV9 and TRBJ2-3; no clear D. The sample here was CD4+ or CD8+ T cells sorted from blood, taken in a trial of the OX40 agonist ivuxolimab. This CDR3 reads CASSVYGQDTQYF. CDR3 DNA sequence: TGTGCCAGCAGCGTCTATGGTCAAGATACGCAGTATTTT.